The clone carrying this T cell receptor beta chain was counted ten times or more. Its cognate antigen is unknown. CDR1 is SGHTA, CDR2 FQGNSA, per germline. Trimming stripped 5 bases from V and 4 bases from J, with 12 bases between. This CDR3 has 13 residues. The data stem from a study of response to subunit inactivated influenza vaccine. Study-wide points: Authors suggested few new T cells are recruited by each seasonal influenza vaccination.

Each CDR3 protein gets one entry after TCRdb re-called the RT-PCR reads with MiXCR. The top ten hold roughly a tenth of the sample, which has over 150,000 distinct CDR3 sequences, 9.2% seen once. The material was non-naive T cells sorted from PBMCs, obtained on the day of vaccination. This TCR was recovered from a man aged 50-59 years who received an inactivated influenza vaccine. J is TRBJ2-7 and V is TRBV7-2; D is unclear. The CDR3: CASSGVGFYEQYF. The CDR3 nucleotides read TGTGCCAGCAGCGGGGTGGGGTTTTACGAGCAGTACTTC.